These 32 T cell receptor beta chains share one sample of origin, sequenced in a study of graft-versus-host responses after intestinal transplantation. Lymphocytes (intraepithelial and lamina propria) were released by processing the graft tissue. The repertoire was sequenced with immunoSEQ multiplex PCR; TCRdb's copy has only in-frame clones and lacks some. The data show some 66,000 clones, approximately 91% seen once. Sequenced material: ileum tissue, taken roughly 390 days after transplant. These receptor sequences come from a human patient who received an intestinal transplant, so some T cells may come from the graft donor.

The chain is built from TRBV18 and TRBJ1-1; TRBD1 is a possible D gene (5 bases). In germline, CDR1 is KGHSH, CDR2 LQKENI. V was cut by 3 bases and J by 0 bases, with 11 bases left in between. CDR3 size: 15 residues. CDR3 DNA sequence: TGTGCCAGCTCACCTAGAGGGGAGGTGAACACTGAAGCTTTCTTT. Encoded protein: CASSPRGEVNTEAFF.

The V call is TRBV2, the J call TRBJ1-1, with a weak D call TRBD1 (6 bases). The length of the CDR3 is 13 residues. Trimming cost V 6 bases and J 5 bases, with 13 bases left between them. Germline V gives CDR1 SNHLY, CDR2 FYNNEI. The DNA of the CDR3 is TGTGCCAGCAGGGACAGCCCGGGGACTGAAGCTTTCTTT. Residues: CASRDSPGTEAFF.

This sequence joins TRBV7-3 and TRBJ2-1; 8 positions agree with TRBD2. CDR1 SGHTA and CDR2 FQGTGA come from the germline V gene. With 5 bases clipped from V and 4 bases from J, the junction kept 7 bases outside the gene matches. The CDR3 is 15 residues long. This chain's CDR3 is CASSPAGGGYNEQFF. In nucleotides, the CDR3 is TGTGCCAGCAGCCCCGCGGGGGGAGGGTACAATGAGCAGTTCTTC.

This rearrangement joins TRBV29-1 to TRBJ1-4; no reliable D call. Per the germline V gene, CDR1 is SQVTM and CDR2 is ANQGSEA. CDR3 length: 11 amino acids. V was shortened by 7 bases and J by 8 bases, with 11 bases between the two germline ends. DNA of the CDR3: TGCAGCGCAAGACTGGGCGAAAAACTGTTTTTT. Translation gives CSARLGEKLFF.

The rearrangement joins TRBV6-1 to TRBJ1-1, with D tentatively TRBD1 (5 bases). Germline CDR1 and CDR2: MNHNS and SASEGT. The CDR3 extends over 15 amino acids. Between the trimmed V and J ends, which lost 7 bases and 3 bases, there was a span of 18 bases. CDR3 amino acids: CASKELTVSHTEAFF. In DNA form, the CDR3 reads TGTGCCAGCAAGGAACTGACAGTAAGTCACACTGAAGCTTTCTTT.

This chain joins TRBV21-1 and TRBJ2-7; TRBD2 was called by the table and not checked on the DNA. TRBV21-1 is noted as a pseudogene. There are 14 residues in the CDR3. The CDR3 DNA follows: TGTGCCAGGGTATTTCGGCGGCCCCTGAGCGAGCAGTACTTC. Translation gives CARVFRRPLSEQYF.

The CDR3 DNA sequence: TGTGCCAGCAGCAAAGCGCTTTTCAGTGTCGTAGCGGGGGAAAACATTCAGTACTTC. It is translated as CASSKALFSVVAGENIQYF. The chain is built from TRBV21-1 and TRBJ2-4; TRBD2, the D gene given by the table, was not confirmed from the DNA. TRBV21-1 represents a pseudogene. This CDR3 comprises 19 residues.

This rearrangement joins TRBV7-3 to TRBJ1-1; 9 positions match TRBD1. The CDR3 is 14 amino acids. Trimming took 5 bases from V and 6 from J; bases not matched to a gene: 7. Germline CDR1 is SGHTA and CDR2 is FQGTGA. CDR3 sequence (DNA): TGTGCCAGCAGCCCGGGACAGGGCGACGCTGAAGCTTTCTTT. This encodes CASSPGQGDAEAFF. Together with reference TRBV7-3 and TRBJ1-1, the CDR3 gives the full variable domain: GAGVSQTPSNKVTEKGKYVELRCDPISGHTALYWYRQSLGQGPEFLIYFQGTGAADDSGLPNDRFFAVRPEGSVSTLKIQRTERGDSAVYLCASSPGQGDAEAFFGQGTRLTVV.

V gene TRBV10-3 combines with J gene TRBJ1-1; D uncertain. The length of the CDR3 is 11 residues. The V gene lost 6 bases and the J gene lost 4 bases, with 6 bases spanning the gap. Germline CDR1 ENHRY, CDR2 SYGVKD. This CDR3 is CAIRVGTEAFF. Written as DNA, the CDR3 is TGTGCCATCAGGGTAGGCACTGAAGCTTTCTTT.

The chain couples TRBV12-5 to TRBJ2-2; D is perhaps TRBD1 (7 bases). This CDR3 is built from 18 residues. Germline V lookup: CDR1 LGHNT, CDR2 FRNRAP. Trimming stripped 1 base from V and 7 bases from J, with 22 bases between. CDR3 DNA sequence: TGTGCTAGTGGTTTGGACCCGTTGGAGGGGGCCCTTGACGGGGAGCTGTTTTTT. Its protein product is CASGLDPLEGALDGELFF. Full variable domain (missing parts from reference TRBV12-5 and TRBJ2-2): DARVTQTPRHKVTEMGQEVTMRCQPILGHNTVFWYRQTMMQGLELLAYFRNRAPLDDSGMPKDRFSAEMPDATLATLKIQPSEPRDSAVYFCASGLDPLEGALDGELFFGEGSRLTVL.

The rearrangement joins TRBV6-1 to TRBJ2-7; tentatively, D is TRBD1 (5 bases). The CDR3 totals 17 residues. The V end was cut by 4 bases, the J end by 2 bases, with 21 bases between. In germline, CDR1 is MNHNS, CDR2 SASEGT. CDR3 loop: CASSGRAWLQATYEQYF. The CDR3 bases are TGTGCCAGCAGTGGTCGTGCGTGGTTACAGGCGACCTACGAGCAGTACTTC.

The chain is built from TRBV5-6 and TRBJ2-2; D remains unclear. This CDR3 contains 14 residues. CDR1 is SGHDT, CDR2 YYEEEE, per germline. Trimming left V 1 base short and J 5 bases short, with 9 bases between. The CDR3 sequence: CASSLPVYTGELFF. DNA of the CDR3: TGTGCCAGCAGCTTGCCAGTATATACCGGGGAGCTGTTTTTT.

The chain links TRBV6-6 to TRBJ2-1, with TRBD2 matching over 8 bases. There are 14 residues in the CDR3. Trimming took 0 bases from V and 6 from J; bases not matched to a gene: 1. CDR1 and CDR2 from the germline V gene are MNHNY and SVGAGI (reference sequence). CDR3 loop: CASSYSSGSNEQFF. As DNA, the CDR3 is TGTGCCAGCAGTTACTCGAGCGGGAGCAATGAGCAGTTCTTC.

J is TRBJ1-5 and V is TRBV6-1; tentatively, D is TRBD1 (6 bases). This CDR3 spans 16 amino acids. Germline-derived CDR1 and CDR2 are MNHNS and SASEGT. Trimming took 4 bases from V and 9 from J, leaving 22 bases between them. The CDR3 DNA sequence: TGTGCCAGCAGTGTACTAAGGACAGAGTACGGGGGGCCCCAGCATTTT. Encoded protein: CASSVLRTEYGGPQHF.

In this sample, this clone turned up once. The rearrangement links TRBV23-1 to TRBJ2-5; possibly TRBD1 or TRBD2 for D (5 bases each). TRBV23-1 is filed as an ORF, its function uncertain. CDR3 size: 12 residues. V was cut by 0 bases and J by 7 bases, with 6 bases left in between. CDR3 loop: CASSQSRGTQYF. In DNA form, the CDR3 reads TGCGCCAGCAGTCAATCGAGGGGGACCCAGTACTTC.

The J gene is TRBJ1-2, the V gene TRBV4-1; TRBD1 might be the D (6 bases). This CDR3 region has 13 residues. Per germline, CDR1 MGHRA and CDR2 YSYEKL. The V end was cut by 3 bases, the J end by 3 bases, with 8 bases between. CDR3: CASSHWTDYGYTF. DNA for the CDR3: TGCGCCAGCAGCCACTGGACAGACTATGGCTACACCTTC.

The chain recombines TRBV7-2 with TRBJ2-1; 11 nucleotides agree with TRBD2. CDR3 length: 16 amino acids. Germline CDR1 reads SGHTA; CDR2 reads FQGNSA. After removal of 3 bases from V and 3 bases from J, the junction contained 4 bases not matched to a gene. CDR3 nucleotides: TGTGCCAGCAGCTTGGCCGGGACTAGCGGCTACAATGAGCAGTTCTTC. It is translated as CASSLAGTSGYNEQFF.

The chain joins TRBV29-1 to TRBJ2-3, with 8 positions matching TRBD1. Germline CDR1 reads SQVTM; CDR2 reads ANQGSEA. V shed 7 bases, J shed 2 bases, and the junction held 8 bases outside the gene matches. The CDR3 has 14 amino acids. The CDR3 coding sequence is TGCAGCGATATCCGGGACAGGTACACAGATACGCAGTATTTT. Its translation is CSDIRDRYTDTQYF.

The chain couples TRBV2 to TRBJ2-1; D not certain. This CDR3 is 16 amino acids long. Germline CDR1 and CDR2: SNHLY and FYNNEI. The V and J ends lost 6 bases and 4 bases respectively, with 19 bases between them. In DNA, the CDR3 is TGTGCCAGCAGATTCGCGCAACGGTCTGTTTACAATGAGCAGTTCTTC. Its translation: CASRFAQRSVYNEQFF.

The genes are TRBV18 and TRBJ2-2, with 9 bases matching TRBD1. The germline V gene has CDR1 KGHSH and CDR2 LQKENI. This CDR3 is 16 amino acids long. The trim removed 4 bases at V and 3 bases at J, leaving 6 bases unmatched. CDR3 nucleotide sequence: TGTGCCAGCTCACGACGGGGACAGGGAGACACCGGGGAGCTGTTTTTT. It yields the protein CASSRRGQGDTGELFF.

The chain is built from TRBV2 and TRBJ2-5; possible D gene TRBD2, 7 bases. V dropped 6 bases and J dropped 3 bases, with 17 bases sitting between them. Germline-derived CDR1 and CDR2 are SNHLY and FYNNEI. CDR3 length equals 15 residues. The CDR3 DNA sequence: TGTGCCAGCAGCGATATACAGGGAGGGAAAGAGACCCAGTACTTC. Its translation is CASSDIQGGKETQYF.

This clone has only a few counts. V usage is TRBV10-2 and J usage is TRBJ1-5, with D maybe TRBD1 (6 bases). The CDR3 is 16 residues long. CDR1 and CDR2 from the germline V gene are WSHSY and SAAADI. The germline V and J ends were trimmed by 2 bases and 7 bases, with 18 bases remaining between them. The DNA for the CDR3 is TGCGCCAGCAGTGAGCGGGGGGGGCGAGGAAAACAGCCCCAGCATTTT. It is translated as CASSERGGRGKQPQHF.

The rearrangement uses TRBV4-1 and TRBJ2-7; D gene uncertain. This CDR3 has 13 amino acids. The V end lost 0 bases, the J end lost 2 bases, and 5 bases lay between the germline ends. Germline CDR1 and CDR2: MGHRA and YSYEKL. CDR3 sequence: CASSQEATYEQYF. CDR3 nucleotide sequence: TGCGCCAGCAGCCAAGAGGCTACCTACGAGCAGTACTTC.

Remarks on this clone: Mismatch with germline at one junction end may stem from a read error. This rearrangement joins TRBV11-2 to TRBJ2-7; tentative D call: TRBD2 (6 bases). The CDR3 extends over 15 amino acids. Germline V gives CDR1 SGHAT, CDR2 FQNNGV. The CDR3 nucleotides read TGTGCCAGCAGCGTAGAAGCGGGCGATTTCTACGAGCAGTACTTC. Translating gives CASSVEAGDFYEQYF.

The chain links TRBV6-5 to TRBJ1-2; possible D gene TRBD1, 5 bases. Germline loops: CDR1 MNHEY, CDR2 SVGAGI. The CDR3 runs to 13 residues. V was shortened by 5 bases and J by 4 bases, with 11 bases between the two germline ends. This CDR3 reads CASSAGQGYGYTF. CDR3 nucleotides: TGTGCCAGCAGTGCGGGCCAGGGCTATGGCTACACCTTC.

The chain joins TRBV6-5 to TRBJ2-3, with D perhaps TRBD2 (5 bases). CDR1 and CDR2 (germline): MNHEY, SVGAGI. The V gene lost 0 bases and the J gene lost 4 bases, with 11 bases spanning the gap. CDR3 length: 15 residues. CDR3 residues: CASSYSPLDADTQYF. CDR3 sequence (DNA): TGTGCCAGCAGTTACTCGCCACTAGATGCAGATACGCAGTATTTT.

This clone showed up just once. The rearrangement uses TRBV29-1 and TRBJ1-3; a weak D match, TRBD1 (5 bases). Trimming stripped 0 bases from V and 0 bases from J, with 6 bases between. Germline CDR1 and CDR2: SQVTM and ANQGSEA. The CDR3 sequence is 14 residues long. CDR3 sequence: CSVEDGGSGNTIYF. The CDR3 DNA reads TGCAGCGTTGAAGATGGGGGCTCTGGAAACACCATATATTTT.

This chain joins TRBV6-1 and TRBJ2-7; the match to TRBD1 covers 7 bases. The CDR3 totals 14 residues. V lost 7 bases to trimming and J lost 5 bases; unmatched junction nucleotides: 11. The germline V gene has CDR1 MNHNS and CDR2 SASEGT. CDR3 sequence: CASMETGLSHEQYF. Here the CDR3 DNA reads TGTGCCAGCATGGAGACAGGGCTATCCCACGAGCAGTACTTC.

The rearrangement links TRBV7-2 to TRBJ2-1, with 11 bases matching TRBD2. The length of the CDR3 is 16 residues. Losses at the gene ends were 2 bases for V and 7 bases for J; bases not matched to a gene: 7. CDR1 and CDR2 from the germline V gene are SGHTA and FQGNSA. CDR3 DNA: TGTGCCAGCAGCTTACTTATTTTAGCGGGAGGGAATGAGCAGTTCTTC. Translated: CASSLLILAGGNEQFF.

V and J are TRBV5-6 and TRBJ2-3; 8 bases line up with TRBD2. The CDR3 extends over 15 amino acids. V shed 6 bases and J 1 base; nucleotides not matched to a gene: 7. Looked up from germline, CDR1 is SGHDT and CDR2 is YYEEEE. The CDR3 sequence: CASKGLASGTDTQYF. The CDR3 DNA is TGTGCCAGCAAAGGACTAGCATCGGGCACAGATACGCAGTATTTT. Full variable domain (missing parts from reference TRBV5-6 and TRBJ2-3): DAGVTQSPTHLIKTRGQQVTLRCSPKSGHDTVSWYQQALGQGPQFIFQYYEEEERQRGNFPDRFSGHQFPNYSSELNVNALLLGDSALYLCASKGLASGTDTQYFGPGTRLTVL.

This chain connects TRBV5-1 to TRBJ2-7; the D gene is possibly TRBD2 (6 bases). V was clipped by 5 bases and J by 1 base, with 10 bases between them. Germline V gene lookup returns CDR1 SGHRS and CDR2 YFSETQ. This CDR3 contains 13 residues. CDR3 sequence (DNA): TGCGCCAGCAGGAGGGACTTTTCCTACGAGCAGTACTTC. It is translated as CASRRDFSYEQYF. Using reference TRBV5-1 and TRBJ2-7 for the parts outside the CDR3, the full variable domain is KAGVTQTPRYLIKTRGQQVTLSCSPISGHRSVSWYQQTPGQGLQFLFEYFSETQRNKGNFPGRFSGRQFSNSRSEMNVSTLELGDSALYLCASRRDFSYEQYFGPGTRLTVT.

CDR3 sequence reads: CASSPDPSSYEQYF. The CDR3 coding sequence is TGTGCCAGCAGCCCGGACCCCAGCTCCTACGAGCAGTACTTC. This rearrangement joins TRBV4-2 to TRBJ2-7; unclear D gene. The CDR3 runs to 14 residues. CDR1 is LGHNA, CDR2 YNFKEQ, per germline. The V end lost 4 bases, the J end lost 0 bases, and 10 bases lay between the germline ends.